This T cell receptor beta chain was captured in a study of CD8+CD57+ T cells in acquired aplastic anemia. The CDR3 has 16 amino acids. J gave up 4 bases and V 3 bases, and 10 bases lay outside the gene matches. Germline V lookup: CDR1 SGHRS, CDR2 YFSETQ. Genomic DNA templated the TCR beta VDJ and CDR3 profiling. TCRdb used MiXCR to reprocess the reads, holding one entry per CDR3 protein. Seen here are about 180,000 distinct CDR3 sequences, 40% to 50% observed once, and the top ten hold about 2.9%. J is TRBJ1-2 and V is TRBV5-1, with 9 bases that match TRBD1. The sequencing input was sorted CD4+, CD8+, or CD8+CD57+ T cells (not recorded which) from PBMCs. The source is a human donor in good health. CDR3 nucleotides: TGCGCCAGCAGCTCGGACAGGGGATCATTGGGCTATGGCTACACCTTC. Translation: CASSSDRGSLGYGYTF.